Following are 15 T cell receptor beta chains from one sample sequenced in a study of a mutant IDH1 vaccine in newly diagnosed glioma. What these receptors recognize is not known. The repertoire was sequenced with immunoSEQ multiplex PCR; TCRdb's copy has only in-frame clones and lacks some. The top ten hold about 9.4% of the sample, which has about 64,000 clones, around 85% seen once. Time point given: week 11, during vaccination. Mutant IDH1 20-mer peptide, at 300 ug, made up each vaccine dose, with topical imiquimod. Sample: PBMCs, taken from a glioma patient whose treatment included an IDH1 peptide vaccine. These receptors were collected from a woman between 45 and 60 years old with glioma.

This clone was found a few times. The rearrangement uses TRBV6-6 and TRBJ1-4, with D perhaps TRBD1 (6 bases). Trimming pared 3 bases from V and 8 bases from J, leaving 16 bases between. Germline values: CDR1 MNHNY, CDR2 SVGAGI (reference sequence). The CDR3 runs to 15 residues. CDR3 DNA sequence: TGTGCCAGCAGTTATGGACAGCCCGAGGGCGAAAAACTGTTTTTT. Translated, it gives CASSYGQPEGEKLFF.

V usage is TRBV5-1 and J usage is TRBJ2-7, with TRBD2 matching over 7 bases. Per the germline V gene, CDR1 is SGHRS and CDR2 is YFSETQ. This CDR3 has 15 amino acids. J gave up 2 bases and V 5 bases, and 10 bases lay outside the gene matches. The CDR3, as DNA: TGCGCCAGCAGTGGCCGACTAGCACGAACCTACGAGCAGTACTTC. This sequence encodes CASSGRLARTYEQYF.

The CDR3 is CASSIAWDRFYEQYF. The DNA for the CDR3 is TGTGCCAGTAGTATTGCGTGGGACAGGTTCTACGAGCAGTACTTC. V is TRBV19 and J is TRBJ2-7, with 8 bases fitting TRBD1. The CDR3 totals 15 residues. J gave up 3 bases and V 3 bases, and 7 bases lay outside the gene matches. Germline values: CDR1 LNHDA, CDR2 SQIVND (reference sequence).

This chain uses TRBV14 with TRBJ2-7; D might be TRBD1 or TRBD2, each matching 5 bases. CDR3 length: 15 amino acids. In germline, CDR1 is SGHDN, CDR2 FVKESK. The V end lost 4 bases, the J end lost 5 bases, and 18 bases lay between the germline ends. The CDR3 sequence: CASSLTAGDPDEQYF. For the CDR3, the DNA is TGTGCCAGCAGCCTCACGGCCGGGGACCCGGACGAGCAGTACTTC.

J is TRBJ1-4 and V is TRBV4-1; D gene uncertain. The V end was cut by 1 base, the J end by 8 bases, with 11 bases between. The CDR3 consists of 14 residues. Germline CDR1 and CDR2: MGHRA and YSYEKL. CDR3 nucleotide sequence: TGCGCCAGCAGCCAAGTAGAAGAAGGAGAAAAACTGTTTTTT. Its translation is CASSQVEEGEKLFF.

The chain employs TRBV5-1 and TRBJ2-3; a weak D match, TRBD1 (7 bases). CDR3 size: 15 residues. Looked up from germline, CDR1 is SGHRS and CDR2 is YFSETQ. The V end lost 4 bases, the J end lost 5 bases, and 17 bases lay between the germline ends. CDR3 coding DNA: TGCGCCAGCAGCCCGGAGCGGGCAGGGGGAGATACGCAGTATTTT. It encodes CASSPERAGGDTQYF.

The genes are TRBV30 and TRBJ2-5; TRBD1 aligns across 9 bases. The CDR3 length is 17 residues. V shed 1 base and J 2 bases; nucleotides not matched to a gene: 11. CDR1 GTSNPN and CDR2 SVGIG come from the germline V gene (reference sequence). In DNA, the CDR3 is TGTGCCTGGAGTGAAGGGACAGGGTCCCCCGAACAAGAGACCCAGTACTTC. Translating gives CAWSEGTGSPEQETQYF.

This clone has a single count. The genes are TRBV7-2 and TRBJ1-2; the D gene is possibly TRBD1 (5 bases). With 4 bases removed from V and 7 bases from J, the gap between germline ends came to 13 bases. Germline values: CDR1 SGHTA, CDR2 FQGNSA. The CDR3 is 13 residues long. CDR3 sequence reads: CASSSGGASGYTF. The CDR3 nucleotides are TGTGCCAGCAGCTCGGGAGGGGCCTCTGGCTACACCTTC.

The rearrangement joins TRBV19 to TRBJ1-5; possibly TRBD1 for D (6 bases). There are 15 residues in the CDR3. Trimming left V 11 bases short and J 5 bases short, with 22 bases between. Germline CDR1 is LNHDA and CDR2 is SQIVND (reference sequence). DNA of the CDR3: TGTGCCGGGGGTTCACAGGGAATGACGGATCAGCCCCAGCATTTT. Protein product: CAGGSQGMTDQPQHF.

This chain connects TRBV30 to TRBJ2-3; D unclear. The CDR3 contains 13 residues. The V and J ends lost 3 bases and 3 bases respectively, with 10 bases between them. Germline V gene lookup returns CDR1 GTSNPN and CDR2 SVGIG (reference sequence). The CDR3, as DNA: TGTGCCTGGAGGACCGTAGGGACAGATACGCAGTATTTT. Its translation: CAWRTVGTDTQYF.

The chain carries TRBV30 and TRBJ2-6, with unresolved D. The CDR3 spans 16 residues. Trimming removed 0 bases at V and 0 bases at J, with 9 bases between. The germline gives CDR1 GTSNPN, CDR2 SVGIG (reference sequence). The CDR3 is CAWSVLYNSGANVLTF. Written as DNA, the CDR3 is TGTGCCTGGAGTGTACTGTACAACTCTGGGGCCAACGTCCTGACTTTC.

J is TRBJ2-5 and V is TRBV5-4, with TRBD2 matching over 9 bases. The CDR3 is made up of 14 amino acids. Germline V lookup: CDR1 SGHNT, CDR2 YYREEE (reference sequence). Trimming removed 7 bases from V and 5 bases from J; junction bases left unmatched: 9. The CDR3 loop reads CASGLSGGRETQYF. The CDR3 DNA reads TGTGCCAGCGGTCTAAGCGGGGGGCGCGAGACCCAGTACTTC.

J is TRBJ1-1 and V is TRBV18; D gene unclear. The V gene's germline CDR1 is KGHSH and CDR2 LQKENI. Trimming left V 5 bases short and J 1 base short, with 8 bases between. The CDR3 runs to 13 residues. The CDR3 region is CASSAQRNTEAFF. As DNA, the CDR3 is TGTGCCAGCTCAGCACAGAGGAACACTGAAGCTTTCTTT. Full variable domain (missing parts from reference TRBV18 and TRBJ1-1): NAGVMQNPRHLVRRRGQEARLRCSPMKGHSHVYWYRQLPEEGLKFMVYLQKENIIDESGMPKERFSAEFPKEGPSILRIQQVVRGDSAAYFCASSAQRNTEAFFGQGTRLTVV.

This chain uses TRBV5-1 with TRBJ2-1; the match to TRBD2 covers 7 bases. CDR3 length equals 16 residues. Germline trimming cut 4 bases from V and 1 base from J; bases unmatched to any gene: 8. CDR1 and CDR2 from the germline V gene are SGHRS and YFSETQ. Written as DNA, the CDR3 is TGCGCCAGCAGCGAGCACGGGGGGTCATCCTACAATGAGCAGTTCTTC. This translates into CASSEHGGSSYNEQFF.

This clone was counted ten times or more. The rearrangement links TRBV7-2 to TRBJ1-1, with TRBD1 matching over 8 bases. Trimming took 5 bases from V and 4 from J; bases not matched to a gene: 3. Germline V gives CDR1 SGHTA, CDR2 FQGNSA. The CDR3 runs to 13 residues. The DNA of the CDR3 is TGTGCCAGCAGCGTCGACAGGGGCACTGAAGCTTTCTTT. Its protein product is CASSVDRGTEAFF.